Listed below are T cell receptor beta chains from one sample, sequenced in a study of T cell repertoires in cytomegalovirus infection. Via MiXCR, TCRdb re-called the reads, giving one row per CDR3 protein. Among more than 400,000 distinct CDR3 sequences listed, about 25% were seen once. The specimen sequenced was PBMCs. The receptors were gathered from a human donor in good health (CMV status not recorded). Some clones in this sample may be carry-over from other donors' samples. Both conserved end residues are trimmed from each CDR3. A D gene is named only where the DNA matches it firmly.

CDR3: ASSYSGGSDTEAF
V: TRBV6-5
J: TRBJ1-1
D: -

CDR3: ASSRFGEQF
V: TRBV6-5
J: TRBJ2-1
D: -

CDR3: ASNLDRDTEAF
V: TRBV27
J: TRBJ1-1
D: TRBD1

CDR3: ASSLTSSGSVTDTQY
V: TRBV7-3
J: TRBJ2-3
D: TRBD2

CDR3: ASSEALLYGGGNTEAF
V: TRBV6-1
J: TRBJ1-1
D: -

CDR3: ASSLHSRDNEQF
V: TRBV11-2
J: TRBJ2-1
D: -

CDR3: ASSLEWREQF
V: TRBV11-2
J: TRBJ2-1
D: -

CDR3: SVVITSGRALDTQY
V: TRBV29-1
J: TRBJ2-3
D: TRBD2

CDR3: ASSRAVRETDTQY
V: TRBV7-2
J: TRBJ2-3
D: TRBD2

CDR3: ASSIGGQGNQPQH
V: TRBV19
J: TRBJ1-5
D: -

CDR3: ASSQLAGLGEQF
V: TRBV6-2/TRBV6-3
J: TRBJ2-1
D: TRBD2

CDR3: ASGWQGRMPQH
V: TRBV12-3/TRBV12-4
J: TRBJ1-5
D: -

CDR3: ASSLALAETYEQY
V: TRBV27
J: TRBJ2-7
D: TRBD2

CDR3: ASSHDGGGAYEQY
V: TRBV7-6
J: TRBJ2-7
D: -

CDR3: ASSLGAGQGWGKLF
V: TRBV7-2
J: TRBJ1-4
D: TRBD1

CDR3: ASSQGSGRASYEQY
V: TRBV4-3
J: TRBJ2-7
D: TRBD2

CDR3: SARGMGPYEQY
V: TRBV20-1
J: TRBJ2-7
D: -

CDR3: ASTGGAGTSNQPQH
V: TRBV28
J: TRBJ1-5
D: -

CDR3: ASRRPGANTEAF
V: TRBV12-3/TRBV12-4
J: TRBJ1-1
D: -

CDR3: ASSPATSGSYEQY
V: TRBV7-8
J: TRBJ2-7
D: TRBD2

CDR3: ASSFGPEQETQY
V: TRBV12-3/TRBV12-4
J: TRBJ2-5
D: -

CDR3: ASSRADWGQF
V: TRBV11-1
J: TRBJ2-1
D: -

CDR3: SAEAGDTDTQY
V: TRBV20-1
J: TRBJ2-3
D: TRBD2

CDR3: ASSLGPGTGAF
V: TRBV11-3
J: TRBJ1-1
D: -

CDR3: ASSFGQGGRGTEAF
V: TRBV5-3
J: TRBJ1-1
D: TRBD1

CDR3: ASSLELQGGSPLH
V: TRBV7-2
J: TRBJ1-6
D: -

CDR3: ASRTGGTQY
V: TRBV6-2/TRBV6-3
J: TRBJ2-3
D: TRBD2

CDR3: ASSLRREGSDTQY
V: TRBV7-6
J: TRBJ2-3
D: TRBD2

CDR3: ASSEGSTGHQPQH
V: TRBV25-1
J: TRBJ1-5
D: -

CDR3: ASTLGGGANVLT
V: TRBV7-2
J: TRBJ2-6
D: -

CDR3: ATSRSRTSGRIPQF
V: TRBV15
J: TRBJ2-1
D: TRBD2